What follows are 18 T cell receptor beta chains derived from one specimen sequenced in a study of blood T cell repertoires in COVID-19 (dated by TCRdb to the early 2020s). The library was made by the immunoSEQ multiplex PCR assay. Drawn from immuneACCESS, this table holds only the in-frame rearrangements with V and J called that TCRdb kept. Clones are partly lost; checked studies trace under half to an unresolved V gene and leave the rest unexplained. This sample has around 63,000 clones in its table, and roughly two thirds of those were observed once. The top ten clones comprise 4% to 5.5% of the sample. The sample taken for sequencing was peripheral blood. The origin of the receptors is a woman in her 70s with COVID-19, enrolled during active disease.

Here the CDR3 reads CASSEGEDYGYTF. CDR3 in DNA: TGTGCCAGCAGTGAAGGGGAGGACTATGGCTACACCTTC. V and J are TRBV2 and TRBJ1-2; D remains ambiguous. V lost 1 base, J lost 3 bases, and 6 bases lay in between. Germline V gene data show CDR1 as SNHLY and CDR2 as FYNNEI. The CDR3 runs to 13 residues.

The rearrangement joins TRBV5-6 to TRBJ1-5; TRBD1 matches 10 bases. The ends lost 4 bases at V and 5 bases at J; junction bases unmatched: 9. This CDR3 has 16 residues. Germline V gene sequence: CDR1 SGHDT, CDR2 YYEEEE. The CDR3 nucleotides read TGTGCCAGCAGCAGAAGACAGGGGGCGCGGGATCAGCCCCAGCATTTT. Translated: CASSRRQGARDQPQHF. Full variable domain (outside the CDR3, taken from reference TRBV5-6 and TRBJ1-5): DAGVTQSPTHLIKTRGQQVTLRCSPKSGHDTVSWYQQALGQGPQFIFQYYEEEERQRGNFPDRFSGHQFPNYSSELNVNALLLGDSALYLCASSRRQGARDQPQHFGDGTRLSIL.

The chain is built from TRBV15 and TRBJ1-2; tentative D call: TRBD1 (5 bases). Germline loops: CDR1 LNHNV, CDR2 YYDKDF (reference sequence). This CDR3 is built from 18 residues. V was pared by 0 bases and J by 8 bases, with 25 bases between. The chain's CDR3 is CATSRDDFFLRDLDGYTF. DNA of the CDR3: TGTGCCACCAGCAGAGATGATTTCTTCCTCAGGGATCTAGACGGCTACACCTTC. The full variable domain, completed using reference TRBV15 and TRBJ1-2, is DAMVIQNPRYQVTQFGKPVTLSCSQTLNHNVMYWYQQKSSQAPKLLFHYYDKDFNNEADTPDNFQSRRPNTSFCFLDIRSPGLGDTAMYLCATSRDDFFLRDLDGYTFGSGTRLTVV.

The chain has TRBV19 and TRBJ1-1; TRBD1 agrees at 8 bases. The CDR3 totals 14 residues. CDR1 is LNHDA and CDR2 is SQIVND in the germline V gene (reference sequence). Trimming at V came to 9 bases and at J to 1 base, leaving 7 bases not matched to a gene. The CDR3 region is CASGDRSSNTEAFF. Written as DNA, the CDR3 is TGTGCCAGCGGGGACAGGTCATCGAACACTGAAGCTTTCTTT.

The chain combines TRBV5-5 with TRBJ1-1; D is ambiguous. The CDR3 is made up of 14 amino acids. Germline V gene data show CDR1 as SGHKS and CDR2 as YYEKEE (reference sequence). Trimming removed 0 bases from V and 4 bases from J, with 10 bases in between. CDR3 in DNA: TGTGCCAGCAGCTTGGTTGGGGAGGGCACTGAAGCTTTCTTT. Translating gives CASSLVGEGTEAFF.

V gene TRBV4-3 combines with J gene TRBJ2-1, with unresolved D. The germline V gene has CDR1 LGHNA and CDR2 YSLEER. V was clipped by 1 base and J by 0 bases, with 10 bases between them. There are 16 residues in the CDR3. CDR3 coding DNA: TGCGCCAGCAGCCAAGGTCACTTAAGCTCCTACAATGAGCAGTTCTTC. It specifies CASSQGHLSSYNEQFF.

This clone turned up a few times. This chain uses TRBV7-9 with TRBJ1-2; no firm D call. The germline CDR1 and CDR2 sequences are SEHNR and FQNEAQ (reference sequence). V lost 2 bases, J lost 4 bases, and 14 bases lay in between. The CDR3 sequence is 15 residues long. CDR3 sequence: CASSLPPERSYGYTF. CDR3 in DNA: TGTGCCAGCAGCTTACCCCCCGAAAGGAGCTATGGCTACACCTTC.

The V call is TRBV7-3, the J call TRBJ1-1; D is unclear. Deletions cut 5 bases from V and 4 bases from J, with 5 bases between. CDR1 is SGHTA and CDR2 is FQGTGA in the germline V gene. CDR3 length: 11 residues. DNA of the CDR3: TGTGCCAGCAGCGGAGGCACTGAAGCTTTCTTT. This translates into CASSGGTEAFF.

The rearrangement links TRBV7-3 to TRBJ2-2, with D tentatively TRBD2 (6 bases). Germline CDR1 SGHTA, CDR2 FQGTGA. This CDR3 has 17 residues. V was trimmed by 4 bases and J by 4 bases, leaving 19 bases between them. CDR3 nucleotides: TGTGCCAGCAGCTCCTCCGGGACTGGGTTTGGCACCGGGGAGCTGTTTTTT. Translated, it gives CASSSSGTGFGTGELFF.

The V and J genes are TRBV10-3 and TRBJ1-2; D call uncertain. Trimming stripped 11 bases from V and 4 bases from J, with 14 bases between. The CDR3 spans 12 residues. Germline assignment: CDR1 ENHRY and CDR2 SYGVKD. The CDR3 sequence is CAVSSNSYGYTF. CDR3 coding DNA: TGTGCCGTCTCCTCGAACAGCTATGGCTACACCTTC.

The DNA of the CDR3 is TGCGCCAGCAGCCTTCGACAGGTCGGGGACGAGCAGTACTTC. This encodes CASSLRQVGDEQYF. The rearrangement joins TRBV4-1 to TRBJ2-7; D is perhaps TRBD1 (6 bases). The CDR3 consists of 14 residues. Trimming shortened V by 4 bases and J by 5 bases, and 15 bases separated the two germline ends. Germline-derived CDR1 and CDR2 are MGHRA and YSYEKL.

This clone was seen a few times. The CDR3, as DNA: TGTGCCAGCAGCGTAGCGGGGGACCCTAACTATGGCTACACCTTC. Translation gives CASSVAGDPNYGYTF. V gene TRBV9 combines with J gene TRBJ1-2; D possibly corresponds to TRBD1 (5 bases). Germline CDR1 SGDLS, CDR2 YYNGEE. CDR3 size: 15 residues. V was trimmed by 0 bases and J by 0 bases, leaving 9 bases between them. Full variable domain (rest looked up from reference TRBV9 and TRBJ1-2): DSGVTQTPKHLITATGQRVTLRCSPRSGDLSVYWYQQSLDQGLQFLIQYYNGEERAKGNILERFSAQQFPDLHSELNLSSLELGDSALYFCASSVAGDPNYGYTFGSGTRLTVV.

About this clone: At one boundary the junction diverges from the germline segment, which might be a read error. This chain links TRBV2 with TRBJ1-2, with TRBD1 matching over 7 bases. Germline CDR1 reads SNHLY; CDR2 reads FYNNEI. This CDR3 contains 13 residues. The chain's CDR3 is CASREDRVGGYTF. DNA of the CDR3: TGTGCCAGCAGGGAAGACAGGGTGGGTGGCTACACCTTC.

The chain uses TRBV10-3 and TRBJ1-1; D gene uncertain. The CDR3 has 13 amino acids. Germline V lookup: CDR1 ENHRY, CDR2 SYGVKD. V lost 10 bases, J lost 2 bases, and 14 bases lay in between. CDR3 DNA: TGTGCCACCCTCGGGATAACTAACACTGAAGCTTTCTTT. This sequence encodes CATLGITNTEAFF.

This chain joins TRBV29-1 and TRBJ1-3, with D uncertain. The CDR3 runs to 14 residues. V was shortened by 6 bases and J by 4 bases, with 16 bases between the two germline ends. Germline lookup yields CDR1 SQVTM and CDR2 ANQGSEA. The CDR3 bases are TGCAGCGTCGCCAAGGACTTTGCAGGAAACACCATATATTTT. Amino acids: CSVAKDFAGNTIYF.

CDR3 protein: CASSLSGGDYGYTF. Here the CDR3 DNA reads TGCGCCAGCAGCTTGTCAGGCGGGGACTATGGCTACACCTTC. The rearrangement uses TRBV5-1 and TRBJ1-2; D call uncertain. The V end lost 1 base, the J end lost 3 bases, and 10 bases lay between the germline ends. CDR1 is SGHRS and CDR2 is YFSETQ in the germline V gene. The length of the CDR3 is 14 residues.

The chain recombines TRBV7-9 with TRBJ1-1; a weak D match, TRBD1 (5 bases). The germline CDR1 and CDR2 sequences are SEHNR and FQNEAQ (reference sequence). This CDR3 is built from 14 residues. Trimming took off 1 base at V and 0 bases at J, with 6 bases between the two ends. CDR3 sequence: CASSLGGLNTEAFF. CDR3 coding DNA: TGTGCCAGCAGCTTAGGGGGCTTGAACACTGAAGCTTTCTTT.

The CDR3 protein is CASSYSTRSPHYGYTF. The CDR3 DNA reads as TGTGCCAGCAGTTACTCGACGCGGAGTCCCCACTATGGCTACACCTTC. The V call is TRBV6-5, the J call TRBJ1-2, with D uncertain. Germline assignment: CDR1 MNHEY and CDR2 SVGAGI. V was clipped by 0 bases and J by 3 bases, with 14 bases between them. The CDR3 totals 16 residues.